This is a list of T cell receptor beta chains from one sample in a study of blood T cell repertoires in COVID-19. Method: immunoSEQ multiplex PCR; TCRdb's copy keeps in-frame clones and lacks some. Here the sample spans some 150,000 clones, approximately 84% being singletons. Sample: PBMCs or T cells enriched from blood (not recorded which). The receptors stem from a woman aged 18-35 years who had been exposed to COVID-19. CDR3s include the opening cysteine and the closing phenylalanine or tryptophan. The D gene is left open where the match is weak. Clone size is given for some rows only: seen once, a few or many times, or a class if the clone is expanded.

19	NA	TRBV19	TRBJ1-5	NA	TGTGCCAGTAGTATATTGTTAGGGGCAGGGGACCCTAGCAATCAGCCCCAGCATTTT	CASSILLGAGDPSNQPQHF
14	NA	TRBV9	TRBJ2-7	NA	TGTGCCAGCAGCGTAGAAGGGGCGAAAAACGAGCAGTACTTC	CASSVEGAKNEQYF
14	NA	TRBV11-2	TRBJ1-3	NA	TGTGCCAGCAGCTTAGGCGGTCAAGAGAACACCATATATTTT	CASSLGGQENTIYF
14	NA	TRBV7-2	TRBJ1-2	TRBD1	TGTGCCAGCAGCCTCGGACAGGGTAACTATGGCTACACCTTC	CASSLGQGNYGYTF
15	once	TRBV28	TRBJ2-7	TRBD2	TGTGCCAGCAGTTTTATAGTGGCTAGCGGGCTCGAGCAGTACTTC	CASSFIVASGLEQYF
14	NA	TRBV7-9	TRBJ2-1	NA	TGTGCCAGCAGCTTAGATACGGGATACAATGAGCAGTTCTTC	CASSLDTGYNEQFF
13	once	TRBV7-9	TRBJ2-5	NA	TGTGCCAGCAGCCCTAAGCACCAAGAGACCCAGTACTTC	CASSPKHQETQYF
17	NA	TRBV28	TRBJ2-6	TRBD1	TGTGCCAGCAGGGTGGACAGGGACAGCTCTGGGGCCAACGTCCTGACTTTC	CASRVDRDSSGANVLTF
14	NA	TRBV2	TRBJ1-5	NA	TGTGCCAGCAGTGAACAGGGTTTGAATCAGCCCCAGCATTTT	CASSEQGLNQPQHF
15	once	TRBV5-4	TRBJ2-1	TRBD1	TGTGCCAGCAGCTTCCCGGGACAGGGATACAATGAGCAGTTCTTC	CASSFPGQGYNEQFF
18	NA	TRBV27	TRBJ2-7	NA	TGTGCCAGCACGTTCCCCCTGACGAAAAGGAGAATGACCTACGAGCAGTACTTC	CASTFPLTKRRMTYEQYF
16	NA	TRBV7-9	TRBJ2-7	NA	TGTGCCAGCAGCGTGTCTGAAGGGGACTCTTCCTACGAGCAGTACTTC	CASSVSEGDSSYEQYF
16	NA	TRBV9	TRBJ2-1	TRBD2	TGTGCCAGCAGCGCAAGTGGGACTAGCGGGAGTACTGAGCAGTTCTTC	CASSASGTSGSTEQFF
11	NA	TRBV6-2/TRBV6-3	TRBJ2-3	NA	TGTGCCAGCAGTTGGCCAGATACGCAGTATTTT	CASSWPDTQYF
15	NA	TRBV6-5	TRBJ2-3	TRBD2	TGTGCCAGCGGATCGGCTAGCGGTTCGGGAGATACGCAGTATTTT	CASGSASGSGDTQYF
14	NA	TRBV6-5	TRBJ2-1	NA	TGTGCCAGCAGGTCCCCTAGGACCTACAATGAGCAGTTCTTC	CASRSPRTYNEQFF
16	few	TRBV28	TRBJ1-6	TRBD1	TGTGCCAGCAGTCCCCTCTGGACAGGGGGAAGTTCACCCCTCCACTTT	CASSPLWTGGSSPLHF
15	NA	TRBV7-9	TRBJ1-1	NA	TGTGCCAGCAGCTTAGCTAGGGACACGGACACTGAAGCTTTCTTT	CASSLARDTDTEAFF
15	NA	TRBV9	TRBJ2-7	NA	TGTGCCAGCAGCGTAGATTACGGGAGAACCTACGAGCAGTACTTC	CASSVDYGRTYEQYF
14	NA	TRBV5-5	TRBJ1-2	NA	TGTGCCAGCAGCTTTATAGGGGCGGCCTATGGCTACACCTTC	CASSFIGAAYGYTF
13	NA	TRBV24-1	TRBJ2-3	NA	TGTGCCACCCGGGGAGACTGCACAGATACGCAGTATTTT	CATRGDCTDTQYF
13	NA	TRBV12-3/TRBV12-4	TRBJ1-5	NA	TGTGCCAGCAGTCTCGAGAGTAATCAGCCCCAGCATTTT	CASSLESNQPQHF
15	NA	TRBV4-3	TRBJ2-7	TRBD1	TGCGCCAGCAGCCAAGAGAGGACAGGGGTTTACGAGCAGTACTTC	CASSQERTGVYEQYF
14	NA	TRBV27	TRBJ1-1	TRBD1	TGTGCCAGCAGGATACAGGGGCAAGGCACTGAAGCTTTCTTT	CASRIQGQGTEAFF
13	NA	TRBV2	TRBJ1-1	TRBD1	TGTGCCAGCAGGGGACAGGGGGACACTGAAGCTTTCTTT	CASRGQGDTEAFF
12	NA	TRBV30	TRBJ2-7	NA	TGTGCCTGGAGTGTACTGTATTACGAGCAGTACTTC	CAWSVLYYEQYF
14	NA	TRBV11-1	TRBJ2-5	NA	TGTGCCAGCAGCCAAGCGGCGGGTCGGGAGACCCAGTACTTC	CASSQAAGRETQYF
13	NA	TRBV2	TRBJ2-1	NA	TGTGCCAGCAGCTCCCGCGGGAACAATGAGCAGTTCTTC	CASSSRGNNEQFF
16	NA	TRBV2	TRBJ1-3	NA	TGTGCCAGCAGTGGGGTGGCAGGAAACTCTGGAAACACCATATATTTT	CASSGVAGNSGNTIYF
16	once	TRBV28	TRBJ2-2	NA	TGTGCCAGCAGTCTAAAAACAGGGTTGACATCCGGGGAGCTGTTTTTT	CASSLKTGLTSGELFF
14	many	TRBV11-2	TRBJ1-3	TRBD1	TGTGCCAGCAGCTCGACAGGGGCCGGAAACACCATATATTTT	CASSSTGAGNTIYF
17	NA	TRBV7-9	TRBJ2-3	TRBD2	TGTGCCAGCAGCCATACCGGGACTAGCGAATACACAGATACGCAGTATTTT	CASSHTGTSEYTDTQYF
13	NA	TRBV6-4	TRBJ1-6	TRBD1	TGTGCCAGCATAGGGGACAGGGGGTCACCCCTCCACTTT	CASIGDRGSPLHF
13	NA	TRBV21-1	TRBJ1-5	NA	TGTGCCTCACAGGGAATATGCAATCAGCCCCAGCATTTT	CASQGICNQPQHF
13	NA	TRBV7-9	TRBJ2-5	NA	TGTGCCAGCAGCCAAAATACGGGAGAGACCCAGTACTTC	CASSQNTGETQYF